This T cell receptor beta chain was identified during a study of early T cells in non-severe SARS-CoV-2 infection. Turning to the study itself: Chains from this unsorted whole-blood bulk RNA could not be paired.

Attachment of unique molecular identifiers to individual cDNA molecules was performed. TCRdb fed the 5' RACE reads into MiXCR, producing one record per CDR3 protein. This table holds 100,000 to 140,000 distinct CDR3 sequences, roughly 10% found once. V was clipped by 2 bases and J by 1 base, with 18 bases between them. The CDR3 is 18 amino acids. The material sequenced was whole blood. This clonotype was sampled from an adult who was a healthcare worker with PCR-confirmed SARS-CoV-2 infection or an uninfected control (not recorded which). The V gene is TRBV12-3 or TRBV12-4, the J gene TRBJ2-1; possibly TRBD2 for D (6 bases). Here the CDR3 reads CASSLSGLAKRSYNEQFF. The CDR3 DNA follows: TGTGCCAGCAGTTTAAGCGGGCTAGCGAAAAGGTCCTACAATGAGCAGTTCTTC.